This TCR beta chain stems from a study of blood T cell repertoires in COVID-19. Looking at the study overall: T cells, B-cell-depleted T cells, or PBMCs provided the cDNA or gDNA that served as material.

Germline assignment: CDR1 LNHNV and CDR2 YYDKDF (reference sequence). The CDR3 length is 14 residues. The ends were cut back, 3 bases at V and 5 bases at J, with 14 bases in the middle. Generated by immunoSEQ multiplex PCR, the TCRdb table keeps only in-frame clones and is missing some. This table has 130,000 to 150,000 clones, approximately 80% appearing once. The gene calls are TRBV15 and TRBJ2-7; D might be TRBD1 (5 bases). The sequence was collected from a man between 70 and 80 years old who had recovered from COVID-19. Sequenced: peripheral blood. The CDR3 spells CATSRYRGHNEQYF. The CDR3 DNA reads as TGTGCCACCAGCAGGTATAGGGGCCATAACGAGCAGTACTTC.